Given below is one T cell receptor beta chain in context. Its antigen remains unknown. The data originate from a study of cytomegalovirus exposure and HLA in healthy donors. Germline V gene sequence: CDR1 MNHEY, CDR2 SMNVEV (reference sequence). Losses at the gene ends were 4 bases for V and 12 bases for J; bases not matched to a gene: 14. CDR3 length: 16 residues. Notes on the study in general: The productive fraction for most TCR beta V segments was about 87% or about 30% in an earlier analysis.

PCR amplification relied on 60 Vbeta primers (plus 13 Jbeta primers). Clones were sequenced by immunoSEQ multiplex PCR, and TCRdb holds only the in-frame ones, with some missing. The profile covers around 110,000 clones, with approximately 79% appearing a single time and about 2% taken by the ten largest. The sample was PBMCs. The chain uses TRBV27 and TRBJ2-4; TRBD1 matches at 11 bases. The clonotype was recovered from a man aged 30-40 years in good health and CMV-seronegative. The CDR3 spells CASSSRPGQGEHSQYF. The CDR3 region has the DNA TGTGCCAGCAGTTCCCGGCCGGGACAGGGGGAGCACAGTCAGTACTTC.